This TCR beta chain was captured by sequencing in a study of sequential checkpoint blockade in melanoma. The wider study: Roughly 23 patients had matched tumor biopsies before treatment and at week 13 after nivolumab or ipilimumab alone.

V was pared by 2 bases and J by 0 bases, with 7 bases between. CDR1 and CDR2 from the germline V gene are SGHRS and YFSETQ. The CDR3 runs 14 residues. Assay: immunoSEQ multiplex PCR; the TCRdb copy retains only in-frame clones and omits some. Of 13,000 or so clones in the sample, roughly a fifth were seen once. Indicated treatment: randomized to nivolumab then ipilimumab (arm A) or the reverse (arm B). The chain uses TRBV5-1 and TRBJ2-3; no clear D gene. This TCR came from a human donor with melanoma. This sample comprised tumor tissue (inferred from file names), obtained from a patient given nivolumab and ipilimumab in sequence. CDR3 residues: CASSFGESTDTQYF. In DNA form, the CDR3 reads TGCGCCAGCAGCTTTGGAGAAAGCACAGATACGCAGTATTTT.